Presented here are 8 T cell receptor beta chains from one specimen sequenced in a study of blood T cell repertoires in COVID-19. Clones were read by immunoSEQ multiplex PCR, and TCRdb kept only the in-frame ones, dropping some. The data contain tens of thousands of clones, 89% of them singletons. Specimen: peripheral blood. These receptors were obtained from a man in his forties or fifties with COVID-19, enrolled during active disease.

The CDR3 loop is CASSRPGRITDTQYF. The CDR3, as DNA: TGTGCCAGCAGTCGCCCCGGGAGGATCACAGATACGCAGTATTTT. The chain links TRBV28 to TRBJ2-3, with TRBD2 matching 7 bases. This CDR3 spans 15 amino acids. The J segment lost 2 bases and the V segment lost 5 bases, leaving 7 bases of the junction unmatched. Germline V lookup: CDR1 MDHEN, CDR2 SYDVKM. The whole variable domain, remainder taken from reference TRBV28 and TRBJ2-3, is DVKVTQSSRYLVKRTGEKVFLECVQDMDHENMFWYRQDPGLGLRLIYFSYDVKMKEKGDIPEGYSVSREKKERFSLILESASTNQTSMYLCASSRPGRITDTQYFGPGTRLTVL.

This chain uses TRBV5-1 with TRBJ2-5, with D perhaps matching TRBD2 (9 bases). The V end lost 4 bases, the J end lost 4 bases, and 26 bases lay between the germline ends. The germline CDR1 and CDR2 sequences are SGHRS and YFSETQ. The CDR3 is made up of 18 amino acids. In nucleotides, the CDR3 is TGCGCCAGCAGCCGGACAGGGAGGTTGCGGGGGGGCGGAGAGACCCAGTACTTC. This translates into CASSRTGRLRGGGETQYF.

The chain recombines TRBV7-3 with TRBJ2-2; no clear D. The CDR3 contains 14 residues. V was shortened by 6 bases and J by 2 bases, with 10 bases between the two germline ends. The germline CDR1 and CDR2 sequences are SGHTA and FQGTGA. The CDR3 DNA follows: TGTGCCAGCAGTTTATGGGCTAACACCGGGGAGCTGTTTTTT. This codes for CASSLWANTGELFF.

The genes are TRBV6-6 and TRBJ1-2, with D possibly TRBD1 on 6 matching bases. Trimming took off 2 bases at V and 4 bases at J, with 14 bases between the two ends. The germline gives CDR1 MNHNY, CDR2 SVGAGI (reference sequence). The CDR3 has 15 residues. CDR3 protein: CASSYQGRVGYGYTF. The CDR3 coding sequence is TGTGCCAGCAGTTACCAGGGGAGAGTGGGCTATGGCTACACCTTC.

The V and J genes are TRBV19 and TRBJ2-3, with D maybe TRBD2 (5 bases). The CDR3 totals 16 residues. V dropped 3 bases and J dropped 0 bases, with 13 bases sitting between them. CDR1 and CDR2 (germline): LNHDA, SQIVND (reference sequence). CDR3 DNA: TGTGCCAGTAGTATTGATAGCGCCGCTAGCACAGATACGCAGTATTTT. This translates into CASSIDSAASTDTQYF.

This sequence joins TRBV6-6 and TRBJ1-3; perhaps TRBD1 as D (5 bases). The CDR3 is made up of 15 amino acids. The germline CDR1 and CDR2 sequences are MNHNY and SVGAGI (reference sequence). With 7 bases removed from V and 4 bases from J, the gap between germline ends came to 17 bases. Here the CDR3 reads CASTSSGRGGNTIYF. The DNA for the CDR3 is TGTGCCAGCACATCCTCCGGGCGGGGGGGAAACACCATATATTTT.

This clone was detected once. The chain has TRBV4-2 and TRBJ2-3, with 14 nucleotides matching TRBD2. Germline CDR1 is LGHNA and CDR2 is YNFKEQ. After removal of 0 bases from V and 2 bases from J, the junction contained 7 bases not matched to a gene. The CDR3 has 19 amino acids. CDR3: CASSQEPGTSGGNTDTQYF. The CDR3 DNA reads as TGTGCCAGCAGCCAAGAACCGGGGACTAGCGGGGGTAACACAGATACGCAGTATTTT.

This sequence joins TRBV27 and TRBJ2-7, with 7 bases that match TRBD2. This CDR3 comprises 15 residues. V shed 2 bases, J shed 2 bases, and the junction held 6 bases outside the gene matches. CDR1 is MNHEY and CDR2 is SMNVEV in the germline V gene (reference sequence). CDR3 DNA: TGTGCCAGCAGTTTAAGCGGGGTACCCGCCTACGAGCAGTACTTC. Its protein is CASSLSGVPAYEQYF.